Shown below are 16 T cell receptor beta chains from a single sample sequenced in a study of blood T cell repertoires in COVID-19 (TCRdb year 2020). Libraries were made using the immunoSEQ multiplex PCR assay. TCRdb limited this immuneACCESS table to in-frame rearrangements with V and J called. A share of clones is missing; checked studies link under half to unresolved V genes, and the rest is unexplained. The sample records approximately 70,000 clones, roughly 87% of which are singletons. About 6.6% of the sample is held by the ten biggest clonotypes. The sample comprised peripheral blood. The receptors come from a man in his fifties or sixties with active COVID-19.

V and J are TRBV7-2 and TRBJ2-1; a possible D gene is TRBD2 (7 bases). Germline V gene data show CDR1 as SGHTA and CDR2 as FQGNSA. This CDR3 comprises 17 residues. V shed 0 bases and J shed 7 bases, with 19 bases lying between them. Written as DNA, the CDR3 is TGTGCCAGCAGCTTAGCCCTCGGGGGGCCATTCCTGAATGAGCAGTTCTTC. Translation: CASSLALGGPFLNEQFF.

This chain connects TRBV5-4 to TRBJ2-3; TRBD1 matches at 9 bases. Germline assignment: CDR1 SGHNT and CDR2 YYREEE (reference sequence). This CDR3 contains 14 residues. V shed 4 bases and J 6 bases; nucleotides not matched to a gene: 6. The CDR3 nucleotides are TGTGCCAGCAGCAGGGACAGGGTCTCGGATACGCAGTATTTT. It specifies CASSRDRVSDTQYF.

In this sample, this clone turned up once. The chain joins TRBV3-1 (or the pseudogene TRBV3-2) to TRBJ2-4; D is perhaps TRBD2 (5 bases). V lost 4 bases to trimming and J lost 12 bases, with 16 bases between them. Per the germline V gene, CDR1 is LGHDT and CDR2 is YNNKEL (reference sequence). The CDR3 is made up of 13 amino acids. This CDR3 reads CASSLSRTSSQYF. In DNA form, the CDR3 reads TGTGCCAGCAGCCTGTCCCGGACTTCCTCTCAGTACTTC.

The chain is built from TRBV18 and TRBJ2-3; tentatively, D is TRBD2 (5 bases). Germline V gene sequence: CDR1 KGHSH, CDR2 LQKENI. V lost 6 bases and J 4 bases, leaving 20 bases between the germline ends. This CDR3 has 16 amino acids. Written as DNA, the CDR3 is TGTGCCAGCTCCCTCGGCGGCTATGGGGAGCCAGATACGCAGTATTTT. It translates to CASSLGGYGEPDTQYF.

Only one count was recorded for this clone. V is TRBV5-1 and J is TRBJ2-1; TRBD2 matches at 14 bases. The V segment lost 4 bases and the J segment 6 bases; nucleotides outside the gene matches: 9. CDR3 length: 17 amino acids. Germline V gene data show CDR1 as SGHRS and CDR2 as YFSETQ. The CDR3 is CASSSGLAGGLRNEQFF. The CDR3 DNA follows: TGCGCCAGCAGCAGCGGACTAGCGGGAGGCCTACGCAATGAGCAGTTCTTC.

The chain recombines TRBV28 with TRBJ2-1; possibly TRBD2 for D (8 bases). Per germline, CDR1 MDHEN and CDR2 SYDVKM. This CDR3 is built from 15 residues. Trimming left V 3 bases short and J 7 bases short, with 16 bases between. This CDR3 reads CASSFSGAGGNEQFF. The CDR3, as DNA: TGTGCCAGCAGTTTTAGCGGGGCAGGGGGTAATGAGCAGTTCTTC.

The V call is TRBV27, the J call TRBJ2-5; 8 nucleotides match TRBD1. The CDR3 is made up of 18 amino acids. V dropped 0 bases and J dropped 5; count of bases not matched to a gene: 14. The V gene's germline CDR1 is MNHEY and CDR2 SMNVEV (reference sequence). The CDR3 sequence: CASSLSRLAGGWGETQYF. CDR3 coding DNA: TGTGCCAGCAGTTTATCGAGGCTGGCAGGGGGCTGGGGGGAGACCCAGTACTTC.

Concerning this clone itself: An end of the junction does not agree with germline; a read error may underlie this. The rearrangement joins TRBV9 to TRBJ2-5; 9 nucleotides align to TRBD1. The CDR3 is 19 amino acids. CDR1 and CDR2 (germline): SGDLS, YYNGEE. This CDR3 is CASSVEGQGRGETQYSIHF. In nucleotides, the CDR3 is TGTGCCAGCAGCGTAGAGGGACAGGGAAGGGGAGAGACCCAGTACTCGATACACTTC.

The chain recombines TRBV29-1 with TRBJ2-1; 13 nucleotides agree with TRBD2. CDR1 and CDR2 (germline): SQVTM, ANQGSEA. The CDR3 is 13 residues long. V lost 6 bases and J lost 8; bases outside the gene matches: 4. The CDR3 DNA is TGCAGCGTGTGGACTAGCGGGAGCTATGAGCAGTTCTTC. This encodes CSVWTSGSYEQFF.

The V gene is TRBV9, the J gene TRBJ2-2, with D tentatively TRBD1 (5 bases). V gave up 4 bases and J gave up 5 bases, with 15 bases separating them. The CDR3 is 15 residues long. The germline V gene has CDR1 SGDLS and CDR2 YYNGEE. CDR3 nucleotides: TGTGCCAGCAGCCCGCAGGGAAGGGAAACCGGGGAGCTGTTTTTT. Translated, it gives CASSPQGRETGELFF.

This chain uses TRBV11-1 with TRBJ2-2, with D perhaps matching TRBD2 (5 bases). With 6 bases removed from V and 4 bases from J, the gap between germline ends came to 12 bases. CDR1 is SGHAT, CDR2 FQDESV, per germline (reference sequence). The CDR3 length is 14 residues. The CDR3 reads CASSTPGGTGELFF. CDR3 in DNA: TGTGCCAGCAGTACCCCTGGAGGCACCGGGGAGCTGTTTTTT. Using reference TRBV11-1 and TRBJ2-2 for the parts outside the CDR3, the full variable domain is EAEVAQSPRYKITEKSQAVAFWCDPISGHATLYWYRQILGQGPELLVQFQDESVVDDSQLPKDRFSAERLKGVDSTLKIQPAELGDSAMYLCASSTPGGTGELFFGEGSRLTVL.

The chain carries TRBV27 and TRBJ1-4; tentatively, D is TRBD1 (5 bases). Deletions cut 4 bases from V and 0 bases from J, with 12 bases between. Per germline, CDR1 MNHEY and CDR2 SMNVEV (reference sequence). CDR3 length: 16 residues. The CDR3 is CASSSSRGATNEKLFF. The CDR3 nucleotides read TGTGCCAGCAGTTCATCTCGGGGGGCAACTAATGAAAAACTGTTTTTT.

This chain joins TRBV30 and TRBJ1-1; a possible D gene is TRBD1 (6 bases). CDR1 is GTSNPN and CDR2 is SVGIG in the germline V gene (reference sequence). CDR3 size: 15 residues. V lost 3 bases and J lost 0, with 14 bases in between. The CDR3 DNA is TGTGCCTGGAGGCCCGTGGGGGGGCTGAACACTGAAGCTTTCTTT. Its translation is CAWRPVGGLNTEAFF.

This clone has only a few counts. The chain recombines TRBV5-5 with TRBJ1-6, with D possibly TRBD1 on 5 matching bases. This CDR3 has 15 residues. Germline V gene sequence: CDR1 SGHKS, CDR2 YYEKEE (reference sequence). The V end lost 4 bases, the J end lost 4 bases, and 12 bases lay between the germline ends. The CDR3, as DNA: TGTGCCAGCAGCCTACAGGATTTTTATAATTCACCCCTCCACTTT. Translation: CASSLQDFYNSPLHF. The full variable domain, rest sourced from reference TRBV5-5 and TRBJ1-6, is DAGVTQSPTHLIKTRGQQVTLRCSPISGHKSVSWYQQVLGQGPQFIFQYYEKEERGRGNFPDRFSARQFPNYSSELNVNALLLGDSALYLCASSLQDFYNSPLHFGNGTRLTVT.

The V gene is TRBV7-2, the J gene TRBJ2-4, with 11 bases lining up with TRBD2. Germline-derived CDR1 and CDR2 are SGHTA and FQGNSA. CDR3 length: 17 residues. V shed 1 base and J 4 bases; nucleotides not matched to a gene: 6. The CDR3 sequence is CASSLGLAGWLKNIQYF. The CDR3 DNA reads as TGTGCCAGCAGCTTAGGACTAGCGGGGTGGTTAAAAAACATTCAGTACTTC. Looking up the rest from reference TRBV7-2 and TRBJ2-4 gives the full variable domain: GAGVSQSPSNKVTEKGKDVELRCDPISGHTALYWYRQSLGQGLEFLIYFQGNSAPDKSGLPSDRFSAERTGGSVSTLTIQRTQQEDSAVYLCASSLGLAGWLKNIQYFGAGTRLSVL.

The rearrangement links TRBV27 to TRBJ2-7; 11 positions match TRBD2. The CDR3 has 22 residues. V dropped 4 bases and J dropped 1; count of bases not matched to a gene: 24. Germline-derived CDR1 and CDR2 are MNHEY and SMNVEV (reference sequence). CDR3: CASSSIRGTGTAGLAVSYEQYF. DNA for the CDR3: TGTGCCAGCAGTTCCATAAGGGGCACCGGGACAGCGGGACTAGCGGTTTCCTACGAGCAGTACTTC.